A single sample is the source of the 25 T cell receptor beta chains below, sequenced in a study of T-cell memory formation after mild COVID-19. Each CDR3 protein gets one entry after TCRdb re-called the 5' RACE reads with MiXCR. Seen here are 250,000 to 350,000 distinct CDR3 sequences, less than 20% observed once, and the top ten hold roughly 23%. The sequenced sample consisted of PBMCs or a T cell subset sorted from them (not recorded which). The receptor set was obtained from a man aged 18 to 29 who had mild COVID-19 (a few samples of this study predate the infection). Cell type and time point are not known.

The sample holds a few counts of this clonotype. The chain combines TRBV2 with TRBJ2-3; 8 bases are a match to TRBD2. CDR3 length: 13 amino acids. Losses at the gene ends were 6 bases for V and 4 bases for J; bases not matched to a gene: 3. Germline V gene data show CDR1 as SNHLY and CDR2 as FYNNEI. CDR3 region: CASRGLVADTQYF. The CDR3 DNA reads TGTGCCAGCAGGGGACTAGTGGCAGATACGCAGTATTTT. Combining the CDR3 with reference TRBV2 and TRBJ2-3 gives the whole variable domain EPEVTQTPSHQVTQMGQEVILRCVPISNHLYFYWYRQILGQKVEFLVSFYNNEISEKSEIFDDQFSVERPDGSNFTLKIRSTKLEDSAMYFCASRGLVADTQYFGPGTRLTVL.

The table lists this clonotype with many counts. CDR3 DNA sequence: TGTGCCACCAGTGATGGGGTGGCTGAAGCTTTCTTT. Its translation is CATSDGVAEAFF. The V gene is TRBV24-1, the J gene TRBJ1-1; D is undetermined. This CDR3 region has 12 residues. Germline V gives CDR1 KGHDR, CDR2 SFDVKD. The germline V and J ends were trimmed by 3 bases and 6 bases, with 7 bases remaining between them.

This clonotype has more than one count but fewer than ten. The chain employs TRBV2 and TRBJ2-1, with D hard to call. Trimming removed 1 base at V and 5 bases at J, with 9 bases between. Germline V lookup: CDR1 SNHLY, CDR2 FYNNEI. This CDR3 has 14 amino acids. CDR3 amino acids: CASSEVAINNEQFF. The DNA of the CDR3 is TGTGCCAGCAGTGAAGTGGCAATCAACAATGAGCAGTTCTTC.

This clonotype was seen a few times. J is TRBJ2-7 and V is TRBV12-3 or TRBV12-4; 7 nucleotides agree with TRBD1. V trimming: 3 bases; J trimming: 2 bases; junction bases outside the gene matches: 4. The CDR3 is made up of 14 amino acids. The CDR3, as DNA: TGTGCCAGCAGTTTGGACAGGTCCGCCTACGAGCAGTACTTC. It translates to CASSLDRSAYEQYF.

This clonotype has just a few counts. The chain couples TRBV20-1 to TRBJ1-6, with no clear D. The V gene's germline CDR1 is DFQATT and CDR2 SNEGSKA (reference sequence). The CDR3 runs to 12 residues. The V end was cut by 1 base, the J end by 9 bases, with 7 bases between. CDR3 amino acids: CSARGNGSPLHF. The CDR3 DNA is TGCAGTGCTAGAGGGAATGGTTCACCCCTCCACTTT.

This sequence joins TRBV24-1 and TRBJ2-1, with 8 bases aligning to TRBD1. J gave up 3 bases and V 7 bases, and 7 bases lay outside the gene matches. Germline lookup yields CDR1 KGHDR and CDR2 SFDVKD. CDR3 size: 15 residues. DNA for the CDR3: TGTGCCACCAGCCAGCCGGGACAGGACTACAATGAGCAGTTCTTC. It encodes CATSQPGQDYNEQFF.

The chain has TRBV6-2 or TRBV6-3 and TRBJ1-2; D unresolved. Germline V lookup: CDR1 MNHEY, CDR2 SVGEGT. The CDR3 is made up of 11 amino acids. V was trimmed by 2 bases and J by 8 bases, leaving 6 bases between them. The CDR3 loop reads CASSYGRGYTF. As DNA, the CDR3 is TGTGCCAGCAGTTACGGGCGCGGCTACACCTTC.

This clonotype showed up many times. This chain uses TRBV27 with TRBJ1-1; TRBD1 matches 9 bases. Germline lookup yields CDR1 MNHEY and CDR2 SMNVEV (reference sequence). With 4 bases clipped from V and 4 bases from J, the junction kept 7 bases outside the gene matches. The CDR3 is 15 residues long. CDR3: CASSSYRDRATEAFF. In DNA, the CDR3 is TGTGCCAGCAGTTCCTACCGGGACAGGGCCACTGAAGCTTTCTTT.

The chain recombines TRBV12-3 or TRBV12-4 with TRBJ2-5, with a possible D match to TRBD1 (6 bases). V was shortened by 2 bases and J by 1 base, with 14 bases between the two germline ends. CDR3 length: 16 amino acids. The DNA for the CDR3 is TGTGCCAGCAGTTTAAGCTGGGTGGGGGCCCAAGAGACCCAGTACTTC. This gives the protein CASSLSWVGAQETQYF.

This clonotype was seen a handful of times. The CDR3 nucleotides are TGTGCCAGCAGTCACACAGAGCCTCCCGGGGAGCTGTTTTTT. Its protein is CASSHTEPPGELFF. J is TRBJ2-2 and V is TRBV9; D unclear. The CDR3 covers 14 residues. Looked up from germline, CDR1 is SGDLS and CDR2 is YYNGEE. V gave up 5 bases and J gave up 6 bases, with 14 bases separating them.

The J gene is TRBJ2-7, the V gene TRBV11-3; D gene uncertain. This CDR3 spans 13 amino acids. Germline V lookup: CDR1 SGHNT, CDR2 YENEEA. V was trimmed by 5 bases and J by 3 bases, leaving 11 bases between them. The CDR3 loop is CASSLARHYEQYF. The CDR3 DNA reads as TGTGCCAGCAGCCTCGCCCGGCACTACGAGCAGTACTTC.

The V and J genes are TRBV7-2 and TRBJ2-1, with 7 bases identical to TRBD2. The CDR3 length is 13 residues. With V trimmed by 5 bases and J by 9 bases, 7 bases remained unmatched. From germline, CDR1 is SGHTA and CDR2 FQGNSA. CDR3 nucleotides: TGTGCCAGCAGCCCGGAGCGGGGCGTTGAGCAGTTCTTC. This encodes CASSPERGVEQFF.

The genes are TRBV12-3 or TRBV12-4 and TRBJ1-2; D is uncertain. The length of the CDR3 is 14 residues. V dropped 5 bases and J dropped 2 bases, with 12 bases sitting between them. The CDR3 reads CASSTYERNYGYTF. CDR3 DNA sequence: TGTGCCAGCAGTACTTACGAACGGAACTATGGCTACACCTTC.

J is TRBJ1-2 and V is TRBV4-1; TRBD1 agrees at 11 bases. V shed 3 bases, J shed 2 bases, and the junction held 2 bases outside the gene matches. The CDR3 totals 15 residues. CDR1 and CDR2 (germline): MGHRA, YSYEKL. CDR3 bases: TGCGCCAGCAGCCAGGGGGACAGGGGGAACTATGGCTACACCTTC. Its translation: CASSQGDRGNYGYTF.

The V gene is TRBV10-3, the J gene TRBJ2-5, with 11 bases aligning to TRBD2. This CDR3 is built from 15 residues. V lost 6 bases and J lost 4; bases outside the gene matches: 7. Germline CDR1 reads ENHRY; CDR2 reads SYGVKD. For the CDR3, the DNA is TGTGCCATCAGCGGAGGACTAGCGGGCTCAGAGACCCAGTACTTC. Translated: CAISGGLAGSETQYF.

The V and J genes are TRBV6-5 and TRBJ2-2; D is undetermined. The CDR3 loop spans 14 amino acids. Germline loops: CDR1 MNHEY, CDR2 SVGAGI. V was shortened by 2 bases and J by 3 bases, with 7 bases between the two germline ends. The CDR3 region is CASSYLPDTGELFF. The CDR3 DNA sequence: TGTGCCAGCAGTTACCTTCCGGACACCGGGGAGCTGTTTTTT.

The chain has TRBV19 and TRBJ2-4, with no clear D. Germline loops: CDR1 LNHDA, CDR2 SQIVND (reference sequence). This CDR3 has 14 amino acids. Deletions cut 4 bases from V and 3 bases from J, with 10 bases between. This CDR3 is CASSRDFVKNIQYF. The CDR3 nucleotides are TGTGCCAGTAGTAGGGATTTCGTCAAAAACATTCAGTACTTC.

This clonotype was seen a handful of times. The CDR3 loop reads CASHAGVWLYGYTF. The CDR3 DNA sequence: TGTGCCAGCCACGCTGGAGTTTGGCTCTATGGCTACACCTTC. The rearrangement joins TRBV2 to TRBJ1-2; no clear D. V lost 8 bases to trimming and J lost 4 bases, with 17 bases between them. The CDR3 has 14 amino acids. Germline V gives CDR1 SNHLY, CDR2 FYNNEI.

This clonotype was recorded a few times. CDR3 sequence (DNA): TGTGCCAGCAGCTTTGCTGGACTGCCGAGCTACACCTTC. Protein product: CASSFAGLPSYTF. The chain carries TRBV5-6 and TRBJ1-2; D call uncertain. Trimming removed 2 bases from V and 9 bases from J, with 14 bases in between. Germline V gives CDR1 SGHDT, CDR2 YYEEEE. The CDR3 is made up of 13 amino acids.

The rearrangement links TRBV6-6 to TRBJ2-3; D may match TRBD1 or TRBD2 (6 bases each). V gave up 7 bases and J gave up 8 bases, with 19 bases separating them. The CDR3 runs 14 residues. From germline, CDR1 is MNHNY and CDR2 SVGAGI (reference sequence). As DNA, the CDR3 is TGTGCCAGCACCGCACGAGGGGGGCTTGGTACGCAGTATTTT. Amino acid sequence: CASTARGGLGTQYF.

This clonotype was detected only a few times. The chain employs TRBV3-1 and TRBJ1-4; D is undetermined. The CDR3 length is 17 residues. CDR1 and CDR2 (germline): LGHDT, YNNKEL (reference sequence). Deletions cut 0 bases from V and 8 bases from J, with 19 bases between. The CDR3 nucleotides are TGTGCCAGCAGCCAAGACAATCCCGCGGCCGGACGGGAAAAACTGTTTTTT. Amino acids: CASSQDNPAAGREKLFF.

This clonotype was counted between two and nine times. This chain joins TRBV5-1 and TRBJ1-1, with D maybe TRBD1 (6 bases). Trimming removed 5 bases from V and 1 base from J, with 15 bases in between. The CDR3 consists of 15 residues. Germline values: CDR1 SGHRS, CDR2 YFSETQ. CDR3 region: CASRLMTGTNTEAFF. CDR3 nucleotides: TGCGCCAGCAGACTAATGACAGGAACGAACACTGAAGCTTTCTTT.

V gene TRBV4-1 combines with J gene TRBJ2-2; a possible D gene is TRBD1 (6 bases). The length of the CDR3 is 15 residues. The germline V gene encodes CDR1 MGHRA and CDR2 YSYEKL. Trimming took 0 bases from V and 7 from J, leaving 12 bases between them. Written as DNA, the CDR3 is TGCGCCAGCAGCCAAGAGAGACCAGGGGTCGGGGAGCTGTTTTTT. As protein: CASSQERPGVGELFF.

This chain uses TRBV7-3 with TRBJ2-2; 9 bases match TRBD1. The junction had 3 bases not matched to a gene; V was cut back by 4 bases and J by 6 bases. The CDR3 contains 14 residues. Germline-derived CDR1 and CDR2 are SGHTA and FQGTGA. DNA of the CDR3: TGTGCCAGCAGCTCGGACAGGGGCTCCGGGGAGCTGTTTTTT. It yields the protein CASSSDRGSGELFF.

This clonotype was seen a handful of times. The CDR3 region has the DNA TGCAGCGTTGTTACTGGAAATGGCTACACCTTC. Translated: CSVVTGNGYTF. The rearrangement links TRBV29-1 to TRBJ1-2; D remains unclear. This CDR3 spans 11 amino acids. Trimming stripped 4 bases from V and 6 bases from J, with 9 bases between. CDR1 is SQVTM and CDR2 is ANQGSEA in the germline V gene.